This T cell receptor (beta chain) was captured in a study of human T cells and chemical hapten exposure. At the level of the study: Patch tests put 0.01% DPC on the upper back, read at 6 days. Study results and caveats: Expanded TCRs formed significantly more large CDR3 similarity clusters than controls.

TCRdb reanalysed the RACE reads using MiXCR and keeps one entry per CDR3 protein. This sample has tens of thousands of distinct CDR3 sequences; about 9.4% occur once, and the top ten carry roughly 2.4%. In this sample, this clonotype turned up a few times. The antigen is unknown. Time point defined: patch test 2, 6 weeks after DPC sensitization. Treatment noted: therapeutic diphenylcyclopropenone sensitization with weekly scalp DPC. Extraction of total RNA was performed on unfractionated whole blood. The clonotype originates from a woman aged 25-40 years with alopecia areata. Some clones in this sample may be carry-over from other donors' samples. The starting material was whole blood, obtained in connection with sensitization to the hapten diphenylcyclopropenone (DPC).

The CDR3 nucleotides are TGCAGTGCTCCCCGACAGAGCGACTACGAGCAGTACTTC. As protein: CSAPRQSDYEQYF. The chain is built from TRBV20-1 and TRBJ2-7; weak D call: TRBD1 (5 bases). Deletions cut 5 bases from V and 3 bases from J, with 14 bases between. Looked up from germline, CDR1 is DFQATT and CDR2 is SNEGSKA (reference sequence). The CDR3 runs 13 residues.